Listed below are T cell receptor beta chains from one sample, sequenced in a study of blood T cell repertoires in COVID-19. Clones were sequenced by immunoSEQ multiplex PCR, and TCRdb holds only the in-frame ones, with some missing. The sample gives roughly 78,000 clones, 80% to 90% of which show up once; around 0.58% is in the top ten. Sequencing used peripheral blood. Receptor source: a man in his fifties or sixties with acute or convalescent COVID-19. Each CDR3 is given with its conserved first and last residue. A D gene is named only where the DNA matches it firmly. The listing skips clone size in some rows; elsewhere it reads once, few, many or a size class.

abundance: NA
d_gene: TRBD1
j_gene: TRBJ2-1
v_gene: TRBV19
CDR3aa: CASSTRQGTTYNEQFF
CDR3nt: TGTGCCAGTAGTACCCGACAGGGAACTACCTACAATGAGCAGTTCTTC

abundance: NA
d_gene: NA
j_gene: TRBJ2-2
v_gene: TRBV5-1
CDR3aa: CASSLEAPGELFF
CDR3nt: TGCGCCAGCAGCTTGGAAGCCCCCGGGGAGCTGTTTTTT

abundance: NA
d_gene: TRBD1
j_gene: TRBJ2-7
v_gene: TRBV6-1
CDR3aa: CASRPGTGTPEQYF
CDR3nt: TGTGCCAGCAGACCAGGGACAGGGACCCCCGAGCAGTACTTC

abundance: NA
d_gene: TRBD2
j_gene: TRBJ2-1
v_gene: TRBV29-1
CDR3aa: CSVEDSGLAGDYNEQFF
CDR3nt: TGCAGCGTTGAAGATTCGGGACTAGCGGGAGACTACAATGAGCAGTTCTTC

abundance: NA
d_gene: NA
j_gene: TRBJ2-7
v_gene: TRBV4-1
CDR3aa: CASSQGHSLYEQYF
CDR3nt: TGCGCCAGCAGCCAAGGACACAGCCTGTACGAGCAGTACTTC

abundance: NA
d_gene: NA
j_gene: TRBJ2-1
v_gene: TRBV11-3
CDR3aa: CASSLGVGSSYNEQFF
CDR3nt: TGTGCCAGCAGCTTAGGGGTAGGGAGCTCCTACAATGAGCAGTTCTTC

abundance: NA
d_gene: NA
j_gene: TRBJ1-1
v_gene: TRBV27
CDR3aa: CASSPPGQNAFF
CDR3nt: TGTGCCAGCAGTCCCCCCGGACAGAACGCTTTCTTT

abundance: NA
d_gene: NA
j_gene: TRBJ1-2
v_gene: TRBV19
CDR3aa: CASSIDGAYGYTF
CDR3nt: TGTGCCAGTAGTATAGACGGAGCCTATGGCTACACCTTC

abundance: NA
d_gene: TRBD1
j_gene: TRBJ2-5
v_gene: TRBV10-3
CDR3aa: CAINNEGQGHQETQYF
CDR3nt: TGTGCCATCAACAATGAGGGACAGGGACATCAAGAGACCCAGTACTTC

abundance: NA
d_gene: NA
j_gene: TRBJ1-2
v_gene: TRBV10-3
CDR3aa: CAISDPGGIGGYTF
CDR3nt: TGTGCCATCAGTGACCCGGGGGGGATCGGTGGCTACACCTTC

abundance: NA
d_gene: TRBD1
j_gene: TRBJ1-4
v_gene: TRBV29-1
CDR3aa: CSVENRGQEKLFF
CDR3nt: TGCAGCGTTGAAAACAGGGGGCAGGAAAAACTGTTTTTT

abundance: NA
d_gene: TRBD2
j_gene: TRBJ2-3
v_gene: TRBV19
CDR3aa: CASSSSGGTTDTQYF
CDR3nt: TGTGCCAGTAGTAGTAGCGGGGGGACCACAGATACGCAGTATTTT

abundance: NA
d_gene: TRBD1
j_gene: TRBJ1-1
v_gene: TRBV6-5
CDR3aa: CATHAGTGIAFF
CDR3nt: TGTGCCACCCACGCCGGGACAGGGATAGCTTTCTTT

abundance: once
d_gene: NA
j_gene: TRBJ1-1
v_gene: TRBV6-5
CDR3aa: CASRREGGRVAEAFF
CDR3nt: TGTGCCAGCCGCCGGGAGGGGGGCAGGGTGGCTGAAGCTTTCTTT

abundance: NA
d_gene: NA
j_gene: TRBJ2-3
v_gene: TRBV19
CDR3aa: CATTRTGSGTDTQYF
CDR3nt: TGTGCCACGACTCGGACTGGGTCCGGCACAGATACGCAGTATTTT

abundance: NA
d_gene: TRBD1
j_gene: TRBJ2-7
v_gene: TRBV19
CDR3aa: CASKVGTGATNEQYF
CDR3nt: TGTGCCAGTAAGGTCGGAACAGGGGCTACCAACGAGCAGTACTTC

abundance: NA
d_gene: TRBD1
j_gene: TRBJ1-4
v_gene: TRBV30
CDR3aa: CAWSVLRGRFGKLFF
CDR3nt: TGTGCCTGGAGTGTTCTCAGGGGGCGCTTCGGAAAACTGTTTTTT

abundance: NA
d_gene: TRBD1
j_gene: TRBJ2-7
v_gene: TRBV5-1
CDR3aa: CASSSLPGQSYEQYF
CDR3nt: TGCGCCAGCAGCTCACTACCGGGACAGAGCTACGAGCAGTACTTC

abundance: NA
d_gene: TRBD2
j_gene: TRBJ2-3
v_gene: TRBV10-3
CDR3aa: CAIRQGLAGTDTQYF
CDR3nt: TGTGCCATCAGGCAGGGACTAGCGGGGACAGATACGCAGTATTTT

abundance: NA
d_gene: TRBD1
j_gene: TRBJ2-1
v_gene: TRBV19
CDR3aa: CASNPDRSSYNEQFF
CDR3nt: TGTGCCAGTAACCCGGACAGGAGCTCCTACAATGAGCAGTTCTTC

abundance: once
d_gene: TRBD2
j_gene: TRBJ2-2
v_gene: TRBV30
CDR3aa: CAWTDFLLAGGLSNTGELFF
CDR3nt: TGTGCCTGGACCGATTTTCTACTAGCGGGGGGATTATCGAACACCGGGGAGCTGTTTTTT

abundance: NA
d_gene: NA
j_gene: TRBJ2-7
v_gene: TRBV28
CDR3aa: CASRGTSAAYEQYF
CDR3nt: TGTGCCAGCAGAGGGACAAGCGCTGCCTACGAGCAGTACTTC

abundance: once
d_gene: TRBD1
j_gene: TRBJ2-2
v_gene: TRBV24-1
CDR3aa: CATRGQGNTGELFF
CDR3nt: TGTGCCACCAGAGGACAGGGCAACACCGGGGAGCTGTTTTTT

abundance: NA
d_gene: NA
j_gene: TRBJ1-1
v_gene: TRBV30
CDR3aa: CAWSVPSTGPNTEAFF
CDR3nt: TGTGCCTGGAGTGTACCCTCCACAGGCCCGAACACTGAAGCTTTCTTT

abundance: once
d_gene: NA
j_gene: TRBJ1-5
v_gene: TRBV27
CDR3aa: CASSQRRDQPQHF
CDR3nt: TGTGCCAGCAGTCAGAGGAGGGATCAGCCCCAGCATTTT

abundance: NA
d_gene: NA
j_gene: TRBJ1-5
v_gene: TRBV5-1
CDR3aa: CASSPTSSNNQPQHF
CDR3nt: TGCGCCAGCAGCCCAACCTCGAGTAACAATCAGCCCCAGCATTTT

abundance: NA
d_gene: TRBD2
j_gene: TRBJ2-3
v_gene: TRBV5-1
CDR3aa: CASSTSGRGGTDTQYF
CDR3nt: TGCGCCAGCAGCACGAGCGGGAGAGGGGGCACAGATACGCAGTATTTT

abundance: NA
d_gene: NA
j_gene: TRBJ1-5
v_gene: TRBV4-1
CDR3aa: CASSQDGQGNQPQHF
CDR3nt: TGCGCCAGCAGCCAAGATGGTCAGGGGAATCAGCCCCAGCATTTT

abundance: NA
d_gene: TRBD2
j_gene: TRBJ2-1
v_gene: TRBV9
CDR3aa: CASSPRLADDYNEQFF
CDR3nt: TGTGCCAGCAGCCCCAGACTAGCGGACGACTACAATGAGCAGTTCTTC

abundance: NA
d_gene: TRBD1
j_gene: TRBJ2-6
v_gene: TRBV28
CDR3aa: CASSLYGTGGAGANVLTF
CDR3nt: TGTGCCAGCAGTTTATATGGGACAGGGGGCGCTGGGGCCAACGTCCTGACTTTC

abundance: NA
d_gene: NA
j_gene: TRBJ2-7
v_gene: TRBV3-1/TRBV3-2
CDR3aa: CASSYTGTYEQYF
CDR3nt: TGTGCCAGCAGCTATACCGGGACCTACGAGCAGTACTTC

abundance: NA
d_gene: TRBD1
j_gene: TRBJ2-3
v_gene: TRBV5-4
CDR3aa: CASSGQGAVTQYF
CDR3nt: TGTGCCAGCAGCGGACAGGGGGCAGTTACGCAGTATTTT

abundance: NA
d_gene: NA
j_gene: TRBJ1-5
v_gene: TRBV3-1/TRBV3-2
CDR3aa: CASSQDRGQPQHF
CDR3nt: TGTGCCAGCAGCCAAGATCGGGGTCAGCCCCAGCATTTT

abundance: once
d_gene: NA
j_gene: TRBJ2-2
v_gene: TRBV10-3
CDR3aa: CATGDSNTGELFF
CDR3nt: TGTGCGACGGGGGACTCGAACACCGGGGAGCTGTTTTTT

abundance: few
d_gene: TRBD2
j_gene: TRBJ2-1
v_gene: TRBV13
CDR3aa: CASSLRTSGTYNEQFF
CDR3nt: TGTGCCAGCAGCCTTCGGACTAGCGGGACGTACAATGAGCAGTTCTTC

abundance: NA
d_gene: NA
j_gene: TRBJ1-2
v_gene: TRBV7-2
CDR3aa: CASSLARQGYGYTF
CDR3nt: TGTGCCAGCAGCTTAGCGAGGCAGGGCTATGGCTACACCTTC

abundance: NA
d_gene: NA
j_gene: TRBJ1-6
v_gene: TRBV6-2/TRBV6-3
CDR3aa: CASSYGQGNSPLHF
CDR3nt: TGTGCCAGCAGTTATGGTCAGGGGAATTCACCCCTCCACTTT

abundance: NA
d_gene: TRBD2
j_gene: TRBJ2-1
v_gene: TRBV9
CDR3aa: CASSLGLAEIYNEQFF
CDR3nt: TGTGCCAGCAGCCTCGGACTAGCGGAGATATACAATGAGCAGTTCTTC

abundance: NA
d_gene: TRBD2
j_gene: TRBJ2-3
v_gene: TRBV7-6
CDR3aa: CASSAGTSGYTDTQYF
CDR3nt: TGTGCCAGCAGTGCGGGGACTAGCGGATACACAGATACGCAGTATTTT

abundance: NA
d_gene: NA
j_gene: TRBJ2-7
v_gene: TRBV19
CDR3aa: CASSITGVRGPSYEQYF
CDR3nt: TGTGCCAGTAGTATCACGGGGGTAAGGGGGCCCTCCTACGAGCAGTACTTC

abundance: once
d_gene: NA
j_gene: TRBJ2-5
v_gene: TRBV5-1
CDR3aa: CASSPTRSIQETQYF
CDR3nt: TGCGCCAGCAGCCCGACTCGCAGCATCCAAGAGACCCAGTACTTC

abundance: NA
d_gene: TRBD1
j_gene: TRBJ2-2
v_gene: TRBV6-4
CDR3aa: CASSDSWTGFAGELFF
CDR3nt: TGTGCCAGCAGTGACTCGTGGACAGGGTTCGCCGGGGAGCTGTTTTTT

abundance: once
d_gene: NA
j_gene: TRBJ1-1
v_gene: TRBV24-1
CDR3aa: CATRKGHTEAFF
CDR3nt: TGTGCCACCAGAAAGGGGCACACTGAAGCTTTCTTT

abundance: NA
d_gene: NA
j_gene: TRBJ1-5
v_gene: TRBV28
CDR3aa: CASRSGTTNQPQHF
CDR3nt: TGTGCCAGCAGGTCCGGGACAACAAATCAGCCCCAGCATTTT

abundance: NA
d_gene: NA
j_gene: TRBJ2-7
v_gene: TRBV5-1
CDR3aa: CASSFVEGYEQYF
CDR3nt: TGCGCCAGCAGCTTTGTGGAGGGTTACGAGCAGTACTTC

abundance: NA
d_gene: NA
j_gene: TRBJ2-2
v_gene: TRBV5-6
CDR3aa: CASSLLGASTGELFF
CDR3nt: TGTGCCAGCAGCTTGCTGGGGGCGAGCACCGGGGAGCTGTTTTTT

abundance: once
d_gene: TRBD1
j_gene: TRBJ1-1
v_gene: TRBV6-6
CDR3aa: CASSILGQANTEAFF
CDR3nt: TGTGCCAGCAGTATTCTCGGACAGGCTAACACTGAAGCTTTCTTT

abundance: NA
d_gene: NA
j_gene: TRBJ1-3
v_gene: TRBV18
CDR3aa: CASSPLHGSQRHSGNTIYF
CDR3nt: TGTGCCAGCTCACCACTTCACGGCAGCCAGAGGCACTCTGGAAACACCATATATTTT

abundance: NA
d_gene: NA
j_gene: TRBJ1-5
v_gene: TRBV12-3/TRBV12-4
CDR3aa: CASSFAQNQPQHF
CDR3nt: TGTGCCAGCAGTTTCGCACAGAATCAGCCCCAGCATTTT

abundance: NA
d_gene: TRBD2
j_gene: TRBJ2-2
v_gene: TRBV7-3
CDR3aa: CASSMQAGEGTGELFF
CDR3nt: TGTGCCAGCAGCATGCAAGCGGGAGAAGGCACCGGGGAGCTGTTTTTT

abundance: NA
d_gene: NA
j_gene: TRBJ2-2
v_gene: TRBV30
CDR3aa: CAWSEPGNTGELFF
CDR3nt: TGTGCCTGGAGCGAACCGGGGAACACCGGGGAGCTGTTTTTT

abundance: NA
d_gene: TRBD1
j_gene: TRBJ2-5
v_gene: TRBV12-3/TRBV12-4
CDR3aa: CASNDRGTETQYF
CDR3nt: TGTGCCAGCAATGACAGGGGTACGGAGACCCAGTACTTC

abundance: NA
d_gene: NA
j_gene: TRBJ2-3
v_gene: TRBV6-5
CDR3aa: CASSWSDTDTQYF
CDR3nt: TGTGCCAGCAGTTGGAGCGACACAGATACGCAGTATTTT

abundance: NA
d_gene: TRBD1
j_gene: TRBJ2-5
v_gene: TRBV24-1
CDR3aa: CATSDRDRGIGTQYF
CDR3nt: TGTGCCACCAGTGACCGGGACAGGGGTATAGGGACCCAGTACTTC

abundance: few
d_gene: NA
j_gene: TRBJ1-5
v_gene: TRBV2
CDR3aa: CASSEGSGVQPQHF
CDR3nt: TGTGCCAGCAGTGAAGGGTCAGGGGTTCAGCCCCAGCATTTT

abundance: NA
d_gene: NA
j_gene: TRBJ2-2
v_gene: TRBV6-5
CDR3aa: CASSPRDRELFF
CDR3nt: TGTGCCAGCAGTCCCCGGGACAGGGAGCTGTTTTTT

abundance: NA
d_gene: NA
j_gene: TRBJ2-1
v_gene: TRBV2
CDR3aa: CASSEYPPTSSYNEQFF
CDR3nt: TGTGCCAGCAGTGAATATCCCCCCACGAGCTCCTACAATGAGCAGTTCTTC

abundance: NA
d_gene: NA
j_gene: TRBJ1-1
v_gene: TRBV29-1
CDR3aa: CSVEDRGTWRTEAFF
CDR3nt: TGCAGCGTTGAAGATCGAGGGACATGGAGGACTGAAGCTTTCTTT

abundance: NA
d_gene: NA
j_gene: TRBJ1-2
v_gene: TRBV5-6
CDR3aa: CASSLGGAVDYGYTF
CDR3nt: TGTGCCAGCAGCCTCGGGGGGGCGGTCGACTATGGCTACACCTTC